The rows below give T cell receptor beta chains drawn from one sample of a study of T-cell memory formation after mild COVID-19. TCRdb re-analysed the 5' RACE reads in MiXCR, keeping a single row per CDR3 protein. The sample holds some 340,000 distinct CDR3 sequences, 10% to 15% seen once. Sequenced material: PBMCs or a T cell subset sorted from them (not recorded which). All receptors come from a man aged 18 to 35 who had mild COVID-19 (a few samples of this study predate the infection). Cell type and time point are not known. Each CDR3 is given with its conserved first and last residue. A D gene is named only where the DNA matches it firmly.

- TRBV12-3/TRBV12-4 CASSPTESTYEQYF
- TRBV20-1 CSAVTFHYGTDTQYF
TRBD2 TRBV29-1 CSTSTSGGVIGTDTQYF
- TRBV5-1 CASSLGDTINQPQHF
TRBD1 TRBV20-1 CSARGQSPGQFF
- TRBV24-1 CATSDPGTEAFF
TRBD2 TRBV5-1 CASSEALAGVTDTQYF
TRBD2 TRBV18 CASSPGLAGFEQFF
- TRBV5-6 CASSSSTVGTNEKLFF
- TRBV12-3/TRBV12-4 CASRPPPSPDTQYF
- TRBV11-3 CASSLGNYNEQFF
- TRBV30 CAWSPDTDTQYF
- TRBV7-2 CASSLAHSLSNQPQHF
- TRBV3-1 CASSQGEVSAETQYF
- TRBV7-6 CASSLRLPSPSSYNEQFF
- TRBV7-2 CASSLESRNEQFF
- TRBV7-2 CASNSRVTDTQYF
- TRBV5-1 CASSPAGFPSYEQYF
TRBD1 TRBV11-2 CASRSLTGTPSGANVLTF
TRBD2 TRBV10-2 CAGGGGAVDTQYF
- TRBV7-3 CASSPMGGRGQPQHF
TRBD2 TRBV15 CATSKASGVDTQYF
- TRBV4-3 CASSTRGKTYEQYF